The 18 T cell receptor beta chains below were found in one sample sequenced in a study of blood T cells in healthy people across ages. The second PCR ran about 7 to 12 cycles with a sample-barcoded 5' primer and J-beta primers. TCRdb re-called the 5' RACE reads with MiXCR, one entry per CDR3 protein. The sample lists approximately 360,000 distinct CDR3 sequences; approximately 47% were seen once. Sequencing was carried out using blood. The receptors come from a man between 60 and 75 years old in good health.

J is TRBJ1-4 and V is TRBV7-9, with D possibly being TRBD1 (5 bases). This CDR3 region has 14 residues. Germline V gene data show CDR1 as SEHNR and CDR2 as FQNEAQ (reference sequence). With 6 bases removed from V and 5 bases from J, the gap between germline ends came to 13 bases. The CDR3 nucleotides read TGTGCCAGCAGTAAGGGACGGCAAAATGAAAAACTGTTTTTT. Its translation: CASSKGRQNEKLFF.

The CDR3 DNA sequence: TGTGCCAGCAGCCCAACCGGGACAGGGGTCAATCAGCCCCAGCATTTT. This encodes CASSPTGTGVNQPQHF. V usage is TRBV12-3 or TRBV12-4 and J usage is TRBJ1-5, with 10 bases matching TRBD1. This CDR3 comprises 16 residues. V was pared by 6 bases and J by 3 bases, with 8 bases of the junction left unmatched.

This clonotype was seen only once. The CDR3 DNA follows: TGTGCCAGCAGAAAAAGCGGGGAGACCGGGGAGCTGTTTTTT. It codes for CASRKSGETGELFF. V usage is TRBV12-3 or TRBV12-4 and J usage is TRBJ2-2; 7 nucleotides align to TRBD2. The CDR3 contains 14 residues. Unmatched junction bases numbered 6, after V lost 6 bases and J lost 5 bases.

The table lists this clonotype with a few counts. The rearrangement joins TRBV7-2 to TRBJ2-3; 7 nucleotides align to TRBD2. The junction had 6 bases not matched to a gene; V was cut back by 0 bases and J by 3 bases. The CDR3 length is 16 residues. Germline V gene lookup returns CDR1 SGHTA and CDR2 FQGNSA. The CDR3 DNA reads as TGTGCCAGCAGCTTAGCGGGAGGGACCAGTACAGATACGCAGTATTTT. Encoded protein: CASSLAGGTSTDTQYF.

This clonotype showed up just a few times. The chain has TRBV7-9 and TRBJ2-7, with 8 bases matching TRBD1. Looked up from germline, CDR1 is SEHNR and CDR2 is FQNEAQ (reference sequence). Unmatched junction bases numbered 7, after V lost 0 bases and J lost 6 bases. The CDR3 totals 15 residues. CDR3 residues: CASSLAIGQGSEQYF. The CDR3 bases are TGTGCCAGCAGCTTAGCGATAGGACAGGGAAGCGAGCAGTACTTC.

This clonotype was detected only a few times. This rearrangement joins TRBV29-1 to TRBJ1-2; TRBD1 matches at 8 bases. The CDR3 loop spans 13 amino acids. V dropped 4 bases and J dropped 8; count of bases not matched to a gene: 9. Per germline, CDR1 SQVTM and CDR2 ANQGSEA. The chain's CDR3 is CSVGWQGAGGYTF. CDR3 coding DNA: TGCAGCGTTGGGTGGCAGGGGGCCGGGGGCTACACCTTC.

The chain carries TRBV20-1 and TRBJ2-7; no reliable D call. V was clipped by 4 bases and J by 2 bases, with 3 bases between them. CDR3 length: 10 residues. Germline V lookup: CDR1 DFQATT, CDR2 SNEGSKA (reference sequence). CDR3 protein: CSAIPYEQYF. The CDR3 region has the DNA TGCAGTGCTATCCCCTACGAGCAGTACTTC.

This chain joins TRBV10-3 and TRBJ2-1; D possibly corresponds to TRBD2 (5 bases). Germline lookup yields CDR1 ENHRY and CDR2 SYGVKD. Trimming pared 7 bases from V and 10 bases from J, leaving 17 bases between. CDR3 length: 13 amino acids. CDR3 residues: CAITSEDSYEQFF. The DNA for the CDR3 is TGTGCCATCACCAGCGAGGACTCTTACGAGCAGTTCTTC.

This clonotype was recorded a few times. This sequence joins TRBV20-1 and TRBJ2-3; D may be TRBD2 (6 bases). This CDR3 comprises 15 residues. V lost 3 bases and J lost 5, with 18 bases in between. Germline V CDR1 and CDR2: DFQATT, SNEGSKA (reference sequence). CDR3 sequence (DNA): TGCAGTGCTAGTTATAGCGGAGGGGCGAGAGATACGCAGTATTTT. It specifies CSASYSGGARDTQYF.

The rearrangement links TRBV4-2 to TRBJ2-3, with a possible D match to TRBD2 (5 bases). V lost 1 base to trimming and J lost 14 bases, with 19 bases between them. The germline V gene encodes CDR1 LGHNA and CDR2 YNFKEQ. The CDR3 has 14 amino acids. The chain's CDR3 is CASSQAGSGKRGYF. In DNA form, the CDR3 reads TGTGCCAGCAGCCAAGCTGGGTCGGGGAAACGAGGGTATTTT.

This chain connects TRBV7-6 to TRBJ2-7; D might be TRBD1 (7 bases). This CDR3 is 15 amino acids long. The germline V gene encodes CDR1 SGHVS and CDR2 FNYEAQ. V lost 7 bases, J lost 4 bases, and 20 bases lay in between. The CDR3 loop is CASTRGAGEGYEQYF. Written as DNA, the CDR3 is TGTGCCAGCACCAGGGGGGCAGGGGAAGGATACGAGCAGTACTTC. Supplemented by reference TRBV7-6 and TRBJ2-7, the full variable domain reads GAGVSQSPRYKVTKRGQDVALRCDPISGHVSLYWYRQALGQGPEFLTYFNYEAQQDKSGLPNDRFSAERPEGSISTLTIQRTEQRDSAMYRCASTRGAGEGYEQYFGPGTRLTVT.

This chain links TRBV20-1 with TRBJ2-7, with 11 nucleotides matching TRBD2. Germline trimming cut 1 base from V and 1 base from J; bases unmatched to any gene: 9. Germline CDR1 and CDR2: DFQATT and SNEGSKA (reference sequence). This CDR3 spans 17 amino acids. The CDR3 spells CSARAGASGRRSYEQYF. The CDR3 region has the DNA TGCAGTGCTAGAGCCGGGGCTAGCGGGAGGCGGTCCTACGAGCAGTACTTC.

This clonotype occurred many times. The rearrangement joins TRBV18 to TRBJ2-5, with a tentative D call TRBD2 (6 bases). V was trimmed by 3 bases and J by 5 bases, leaving 13 bases between them. Germline CDR1 KGHSH, CDR2 LQKENI. This CDR3 has 14 residues. DNA for the CDR3: TGTGCCAGCTCACCCTCCTGGGGAGGTGAGACCCAGTACTTC. This translates into CASSPSWGGETQYF. The full variable domain, with the rest looked up from reference TRBV18 and TRBJ2-5, is NAGVMQNPRHLVRRRGQEARLRCSPMKGHSHVYWYRQLPEEGLKFMVYLQKENIIDESGMPKERFSAEFPKEGPSILRIQQVVRGDSAAYFCASSPSWGGETQYFGPGTRLLVL.

The genes are TRBV9 and TRBJ2-3, with D tentatively TRBD2 (6 bases). The germline V gene has CDR1 SGDLS and CDR2 YYNGEE. The V end lost 4 bases, the J end lost 5 bases, and 20 bases lay between the germline ends. The CDR3 contains 16 residues. CDR3 sequence (DNA): TGTGCCAGCAGCTCCACCCACGGGAGACGGATAGATACGCAGTATTTT. It translates to CASSSTHGRRIDTQYF.

This sequence joins TRBV6-2 or TRBV6-3 and TRBJ1-1; no definite D call. Trimming cost V 2 bases and J 2 bases, with 9 bases left between them. The CDR3 length is 14 residues. Germline V lookup: CDR1 MNHEY, CDR2 SVGEGT. As DNA, the CDR3 is TGTGCCAGCAGTTACGCAGGAGTAAACACTGAAGCTTTCTTT. The encoded protein is CASSYAGVNTEAFF.

This clonotype showed up just once. The V and J genes are TRBV5-1 and TRBJ2-5; 7 nucleotides line up with TRBD1. CDR1 and CDR2 (germline): SGHRS, YFSETQ. The length of the CDR3 is 14 residues. V trimming: 4 bases; J trimming: 2 bases; junction bases outside the gene matches: 5. The CDR3 DNA reads TGCGCCAGCAGCCCGGACAGGTGGCAAGAGACCCAGTACTTC. Protein product: CASSPDRWQETQYF. The full variable domain, in which reference TRBV5-1 and TRBJ2-5 provide the parts outside the CDR3, is KAGVTQTPRYLIKTRGQQVTLSCSPISGHRSVSWYQQTPGQGLQFLFEYFSETQRNKGNFPGRFSGRQFSNSRSEMNVSTLELGDSALYLCASSPDRWQETQYFGPGTRLLVL.

The CDR3 DNA is TGTGCCATCAGTGAGGAAAACCAATACAATGAGCAGTACTTC. Its protein is CAISEENQYNEQYF. This chain links TRBV10-3 with TRBJ2-1; D not certain. With the DNA end fitting TRBJ2-7 better, the J assignment may be wrong. Germline V lookup: CDR1 ENHRY, CDR2 SYGVKD. This CDR3 is 14 amino acids long.

About this clonotype: The junction and the germline gene differ at one end; a read error may be behind it. The chain joins TRBV20-1 to TRBJ2-1, with D tentatively TRBD2 (5 bases). Germline lookup yields CDR1 DFQATT and CDR2 SNEGSKA (reference sequence). The CDR3 covers 15 residues. The CDR3 region has the DNA TGCGGTGCTGGGCACCGGGCAGCGGTCTACAATGAGCAGTTCTTC. As protein: CGAGHRAAVYNEQFF.